This is a list of T cell receptor beta chains from one sample in a study of CD8+CD57+ T cells in acquired aplastic anemia. TCRdb reprocessed the reads with MiXCR, giving one entry per CDR3 protein. The sample lists fewer than 250,000 distinct CDR3 sequences, approximately 49% seen once, with approximately 15% in the top ten. Sequenced: sorted CD4+, CD8+, or CD8+CD57+ T cells (not recorded which) from PBMCs. Receptors originate from a human donor in good health, serving as a control. Each CDR3 is given with its conserved first and last residue. D genes are given only for firm matches. Size values are once, few and many counts, or a class for expanded clones, and some rows have none.

TRBV7-2	TRBD2	TRBJ2-5	-	CASSLEGVAGGRETQYF	TGTGCCAGCAGCTTAGAGGGGGTAGCGGGGGGGCGGGAGACCCAGTACTTC
TRBV10-3	-	TRBJ2-5	medium-sized	CAISGQVEETQYF	TGTGCCATCAGTGGGCAGGTTGAAGAGACCCAGTACTTC
TRBV20-1	TRBD1	TRBJ2-1	many	CSARRPGTGKHNEQFF	TGCAGTGCTAGACGGCCCGGGACAGGGAAACACAATGAGCAGTTCTTC
TRBV6-5	TRBD2	TRBJ2-7	-	CASSVLAGSYEQYF	TGTGCCAGCAGCGTACTAGCGGGGTCCTACGAGCAGTACTTC
TRBV2	-	TRBJ2-5	many	CASNRQVQETQYF	TGTGCCAGCAACAGACAGGTTCAAGAGACCCAGTACTTC
TRBV2	-	TRBJ2-5	-	CASTYRVQETQYF	TGTGCCAGCACCTATAGGGTCCAAGAGACCCAGTACTTC
TRBV4-1	-	TRBJ1-1	-	CASSESWTEAFF	TGCGCCAGCAGTGAAAGTTGGACTGAAGCTTTCTTT
TRBV2	-	TRBJ1-2	once	CTSSDDQNYGYTF	TGTACCAGCAGTGACGACCAGAACTATGGCTACACCTTC
TRBV20-1	-	TRBJ2-1	-	CSATDPVTDEQFF	TGCAGTGCTACCGACCCCGTAACTGATGAGCAGTTCTTC
TRBV7-6	-	TRBJ2-5	-	CASAGFQETQYF	TGTGCCAGCGCGGGGTTCCAAGAGACCCAGTACTTC
TRBV2	TRBD1	TRBJ2-5	-	CASSGRTGTETQYF	TGTGCCAGCAGTGGACGGACAGGGACGGAGACCCAGTACTTC
TRBV11-2	-	TRBJ2-1	-	CASSPSRPLGVPPNEQFF	TGTGCCAGCAGCCCTAGTCGACCTTTGGGGGTTCCTCCCAATGAGCAGTTCTTC
TRBV25-1	TRBD2	TRBJ2-7	many	CASKGGRSYEQYF	TGTGCCAGCAAGGGCGGGAGGTCCTACGAGCAGTACTTC
TRBV7-2	-	TRBJ2-5	many	CASSYSGTQETQYF	TGTGCCAGCAGCTATTCCGGGACCCAAGAGACCCAGTACTTC
TRBV20-1	-	TRBJ2-5	many	CSARSMETQYF	TGCAGTGCTAGATCCATGGAGACCCAGTACTTC
TRBV7-3	-	TRBJ1-5	-	CASSVGRQETQHF	TGTGCCAGCAGTGTCGGCAGGCAAGAGACCCAGCATTTT
TRBV6-6	-	TRBJ2-7	-	CASSWGAYEQYF	TGTGCCAGCAGTTGGGGAGCCTACGAGCAGTACTTC
TRBV6-5	-	TRBJ1-2	many	CASRPGDNYGYTF	TGTGCCAGCAGACCAGGGGACAACTATGGCTACACCTTC
TRBV2	-	TRBJ1-5	few	CASSEGENSNQPQHF	TGTGCCAGCAGTGAAGGGGAGAATAGCAATCAGCCCCAGCATTTT
TRBV12-3/TRBV12-4	-	TRBJ1-1	-	CASRGGSANTEAFF	TGTGCCAGCAGAGGAGGGTCTGCGAACACTGAAGCTTTCTTT
TRBV2	-	TRBJ1-4	few	CASSERQGSNEKLFF	TGTGCCAGCAGTGAACGGCAGGGTAGTAATGAAAAACTGTTTTTT
TRBV7-7	-	TRBJ2-5	-	CASSFYRETQYF	TGTGCTAGCAGCTTCTACAGGGAGACCCAGTACTTC
TRBV7-3	TRBD2	TRBJ2-5	-	CASSLKGGGAGETQYF	TGTGCCAGCAGCTTAAAAGGCGGGGGGGCCGGAGAGACCCAGTACTTC
TRBV7-3	-	TRBJ1-2	-	CASSRSEEGGVYGYTF	TGTGCCAGCAGTCGTTCGGAGGAAGGGGGTGTCTATGGCTACACCTTC
TRBV5-5	-	TRBJ1-3	many	CASSLVAYTSGNTIYF	TGTGCCAGCAGCTTGGTTGCGTACACCTCTGGAAACACCATATATTTT
TRBV7-3	TRBD2	TRBJ2-3	-	CASSLRGRGGASTDTQYF	TGTGCCAGCAGCTTACGCGGTCGCGGGGGTGCTAGCACAGATACGCAGTATTTT
TRBV29-1	-	TRBJ2-1	-	CSVQTTGNEQFF	TGCAGCGTTCAAACGACGGGCAATGAGCAGTTCTTC
TRBV24-1	TRBD2	TRBJ2-3	once	CATSDFPWTSGTGGRTDTQYF	TGTGCCACCAGTGATTTCCCTTGGACTAGCGGGACTGGGGGGCGCACAGATACGCAGTATTTT
TRBV29-1	-	TRBJ1-2	-	CSVAYGGGTAYYGYTF	TGCAGCGTTGCCTACGGAGGTGGGACGGCGTACTATGGCTACACCTTC
TRBV20-1	-	TRBJ2-5	-	CTYVQPIQGTQYF	TGCACCTATGTGCAGCCGATCCAAGGGACCCAGTACTTC
TRBV2	TRBD2	TRBJ2-1	many	CASSGRGSSYNEQFF	TGTGCCAGCAGTGGGCGGGGGAGCTCCTACAATGAGCAGTTCTTC
TRBV9	-	TRBJ1-2	-	CASSVGGRSGYTF	TGTGCCAGCAGCGTAGGTGGGAGAAGTGGCTACACCTTC
TRBV19	TRBD1	TRBJ1-3	many	CASSSGTGPGGNTIYF	TGTGCCAGTAGTTCGGGGACAGGCCCGGGCGGAAACACCATATATTTT
TRBV10-1	-	TRBJ2-7	-	CASSEEGGSLEQYF	TGCGCCAGCAGTGAGGAGGGGGGATCTCTCGAGCAGTACTTC
TRBV24-1	TRBD1	TRBJ2-3	-	CATSHRGSTDTQYF	TGTGCCACCAGCCACAGGGGAAGCACAGATACGCAGTATTTT
TRBV4-1	TRBD1	TRBJ2-7	-	CASSQESHRGWDEQYF	TGCGCCAGCAGCCAAGAGAGTCACAGGGGATGGGACGAGCAGTACTTC